In its sample, the clone carrying this TCR beta chain was seen once. The data stem from a study of blood T cell repertoires in COVID-19. Overall study: PBMCs, B-cell-depleted T cells, or T cells were the source of the cDNA or gDNA that made up the material.

Trimming stripped 4 bases from V and 1 base from J, with 10 bases between. The CDR3 consists of 14 residues. CDR1 is KGHSH, CDR2 LQKENI, per germline. Sequenced by immunoSEQ multiplex PCR; TCRdb stores in-frame clones only, minus some. Of fewer than 300,000 clones in the sample, around 87% were seen once. V is TRBV18 and J is TRBJ2-5; D possibly corresponds to TRBD2 (6 bases). Sequenced sample: peripheral blood. The TCR comes from a woman aged 50 to 60 with acute or convalescent COVID-19. The CDR3 bases are TGTGCCAGCTCACTCCGGGACTTCCAAGAGACCCAGTACTTC. Residues: CASSLRDFQETQYF. Full variable domain (missing parts from reference TRBV18 and TRBJ2-5): NAGVMQNPRHLVRRRGQEARLRCSPMKGHSHVYWYRQLPEEGLKFMVYLQKENIIDESGMPKERFSAEFPKEGPSILRIQQVVRGDSAAYFCASSLRDFQETQYFGPGTRLLVL.